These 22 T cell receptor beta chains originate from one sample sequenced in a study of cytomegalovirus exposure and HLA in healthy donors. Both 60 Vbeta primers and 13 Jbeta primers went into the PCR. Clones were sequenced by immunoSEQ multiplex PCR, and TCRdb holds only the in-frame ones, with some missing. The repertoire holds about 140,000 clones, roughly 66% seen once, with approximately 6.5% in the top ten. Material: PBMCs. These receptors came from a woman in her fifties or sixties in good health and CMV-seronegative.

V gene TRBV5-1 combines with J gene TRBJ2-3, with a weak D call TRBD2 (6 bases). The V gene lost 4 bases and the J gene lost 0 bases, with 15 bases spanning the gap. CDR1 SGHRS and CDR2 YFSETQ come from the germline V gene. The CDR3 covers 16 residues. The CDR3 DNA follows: TGCGCCAGCAGCCCTCAACTAGCAGCTAGCACAGATACGCAGTATTTT. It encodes CASSPQLAASTDTQYF.

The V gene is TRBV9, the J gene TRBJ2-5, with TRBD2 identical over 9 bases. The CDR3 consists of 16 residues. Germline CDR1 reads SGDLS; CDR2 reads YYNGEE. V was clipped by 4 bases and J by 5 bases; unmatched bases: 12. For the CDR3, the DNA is TGTGCCAGCAGCCCGAGGGAGCGGGAGGAGGGGGAGACCCAGTACTTC. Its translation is CASSPREREEGETQYF.

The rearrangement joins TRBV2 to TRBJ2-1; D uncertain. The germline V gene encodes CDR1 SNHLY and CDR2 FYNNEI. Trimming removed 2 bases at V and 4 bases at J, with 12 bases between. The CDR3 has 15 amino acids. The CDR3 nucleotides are TGTGCCAGCAGTGAAAGGCTAGGCCCTTACAATGAGCAGTTCTTC. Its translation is CASSERLGPYNEQFF.

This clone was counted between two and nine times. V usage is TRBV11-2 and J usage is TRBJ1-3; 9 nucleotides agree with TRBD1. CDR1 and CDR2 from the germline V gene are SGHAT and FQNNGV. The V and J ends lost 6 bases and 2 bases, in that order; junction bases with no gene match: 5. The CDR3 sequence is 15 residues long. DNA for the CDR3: TGTGCCAGCAGTCCAGGACAGGGGCCTGGAAACACCATATATTTT. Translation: CASSPGQGPGNTIYF.

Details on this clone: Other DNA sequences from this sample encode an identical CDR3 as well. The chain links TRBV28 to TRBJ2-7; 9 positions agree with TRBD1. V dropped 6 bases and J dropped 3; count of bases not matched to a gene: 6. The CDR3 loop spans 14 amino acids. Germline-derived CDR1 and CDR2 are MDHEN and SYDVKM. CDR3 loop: CASRTTGGGYEQYF. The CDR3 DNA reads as TGTGCCAGCAGGACGACAGGGGGAGGCTACGAGCAGTACTTC.

The CDR3 DNA is TGTGCCAGCACGTGGACAGAGAAAGAGACCCAGTACTTC. Amino acids: CASTWTEKETQYF. The V gene is TRBV2, the J gene TRBJ2-5, with D perhaps TRBD1 (6 bases). V was pared by 7 bases and J by 3 bases, with 12 bases between. The germline V gene has CDR1 SNHLY and CDR2 FYNNEI. The CDR3 is 13 amino acids.

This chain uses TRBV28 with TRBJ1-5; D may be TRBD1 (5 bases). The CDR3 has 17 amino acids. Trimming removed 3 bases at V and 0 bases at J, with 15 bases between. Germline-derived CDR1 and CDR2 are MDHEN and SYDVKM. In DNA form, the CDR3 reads TGTGCCAGCAGTTTGATGGGGCAGGGTCTTAGCAATCAGCCCCAGCATTTT. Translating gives CASSLMGQGLSNQPQHF.

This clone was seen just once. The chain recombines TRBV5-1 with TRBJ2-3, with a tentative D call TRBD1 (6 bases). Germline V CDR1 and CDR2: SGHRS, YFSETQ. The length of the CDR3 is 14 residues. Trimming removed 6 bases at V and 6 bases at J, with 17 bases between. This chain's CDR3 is CASKWAGQGDTQYF. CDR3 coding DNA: TGCGCCAGCAAATGGGCCGGTCAGGGGGATACGCAGTATTTT.

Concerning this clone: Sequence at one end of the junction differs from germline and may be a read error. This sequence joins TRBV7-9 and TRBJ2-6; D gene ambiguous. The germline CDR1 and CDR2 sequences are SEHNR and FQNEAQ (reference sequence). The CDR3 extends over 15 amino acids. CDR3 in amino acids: CSSSWSRAGANVLTF. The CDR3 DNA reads TGTTCCAGCAGCTGGAGCAGAGCTGGGGCCAACGTCCTGACTTTC.

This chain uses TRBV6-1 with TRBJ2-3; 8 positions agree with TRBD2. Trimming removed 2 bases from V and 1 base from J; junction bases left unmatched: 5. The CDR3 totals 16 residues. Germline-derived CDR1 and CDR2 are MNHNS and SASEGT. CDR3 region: CASSESLRGGTDTQYF. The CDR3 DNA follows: TGTGCCAGCAGTGAAAGCCTGCGGGGGGGCACAGATACGCAGTATTTT.

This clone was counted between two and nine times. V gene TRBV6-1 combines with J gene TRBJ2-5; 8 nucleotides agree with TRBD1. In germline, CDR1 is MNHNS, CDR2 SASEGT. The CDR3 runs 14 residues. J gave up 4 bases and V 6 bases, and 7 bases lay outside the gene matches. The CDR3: CASSTDRVVETQYF. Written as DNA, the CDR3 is TGTGCCAGCAGCACGGACAGGGTGGTAGAGACCCAGTACTTC.

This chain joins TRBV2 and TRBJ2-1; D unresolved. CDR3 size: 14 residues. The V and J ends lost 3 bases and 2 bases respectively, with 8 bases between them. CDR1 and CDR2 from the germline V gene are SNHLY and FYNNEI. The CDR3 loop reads CASSELLPYNEQFF. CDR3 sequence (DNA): TGTGCCAGCAGTGAGTTGCTACCCTACAATGAGCAGTTCTTC.

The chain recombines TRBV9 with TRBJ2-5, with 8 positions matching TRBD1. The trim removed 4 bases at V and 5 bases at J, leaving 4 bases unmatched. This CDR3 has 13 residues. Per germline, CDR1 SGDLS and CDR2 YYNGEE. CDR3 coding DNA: TGTGCCAGCAGCTCTAGACAGGGGGAGACCCAGTACTTC. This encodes CASSSRQGETQYF.

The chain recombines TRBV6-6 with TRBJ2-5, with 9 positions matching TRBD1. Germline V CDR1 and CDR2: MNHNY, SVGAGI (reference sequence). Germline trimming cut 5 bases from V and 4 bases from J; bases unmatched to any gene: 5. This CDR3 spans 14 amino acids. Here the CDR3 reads CASSQQGAGETQYF. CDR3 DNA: TGTGCCAGCAGTCAACAGGGGGCGGGAGAGACCCAGTACTTC.

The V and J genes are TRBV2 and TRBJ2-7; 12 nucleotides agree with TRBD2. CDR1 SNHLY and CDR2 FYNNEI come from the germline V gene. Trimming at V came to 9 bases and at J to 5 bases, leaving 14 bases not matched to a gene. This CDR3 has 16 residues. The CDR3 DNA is TGTGCCAGTAGGGGGCGGGGACTAGCGGGTGGAAACGAGCAGTACTTC. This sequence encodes CASRGRGLAGGNEQYF.

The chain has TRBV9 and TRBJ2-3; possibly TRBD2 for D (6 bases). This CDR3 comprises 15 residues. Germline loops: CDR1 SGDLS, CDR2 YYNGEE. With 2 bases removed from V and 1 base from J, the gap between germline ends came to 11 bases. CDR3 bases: TGTGCCAGCAGCGTGGGCGGGGCTCGCACAGATACGCAGTATTTT. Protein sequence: CASSVGGARTDTQYF.

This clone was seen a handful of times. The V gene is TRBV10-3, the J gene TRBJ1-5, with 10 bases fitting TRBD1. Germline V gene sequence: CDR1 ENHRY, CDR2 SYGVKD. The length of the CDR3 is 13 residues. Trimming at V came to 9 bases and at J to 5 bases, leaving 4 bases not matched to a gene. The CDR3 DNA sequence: TGTGCCATAAGACAGGGGGCGGATCAGCCCCAGCATTTT. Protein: CAIRQGADQPQHF.

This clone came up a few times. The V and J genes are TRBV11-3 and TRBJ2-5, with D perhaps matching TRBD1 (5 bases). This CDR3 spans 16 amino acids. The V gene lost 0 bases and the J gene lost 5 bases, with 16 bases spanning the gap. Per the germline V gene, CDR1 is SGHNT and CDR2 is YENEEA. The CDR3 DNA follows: TGTGCCAGCAGCTTAGAGGCAGGGTTGACCTACGAGACCCAGTACTTC. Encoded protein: CASSLEAGLTYETQYF.

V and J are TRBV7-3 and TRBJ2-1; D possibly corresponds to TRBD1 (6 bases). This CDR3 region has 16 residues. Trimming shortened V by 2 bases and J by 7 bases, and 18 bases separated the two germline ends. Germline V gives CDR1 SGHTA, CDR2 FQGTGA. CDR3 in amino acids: CASSLSGAGGWNEQFF. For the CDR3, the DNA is TGTGCCAGCAGCTTATCAGGGGCTGGTGGATGGAATGAGCAGTTCTTC.

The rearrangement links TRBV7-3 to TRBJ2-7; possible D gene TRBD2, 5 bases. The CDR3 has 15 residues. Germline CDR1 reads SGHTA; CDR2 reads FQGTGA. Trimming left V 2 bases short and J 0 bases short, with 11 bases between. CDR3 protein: CASSLVVGSSYEQYF. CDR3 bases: TGTGCCAGCAGCTTAGTAGTGGGGAGCTCCTACGAGCAGTACTTC. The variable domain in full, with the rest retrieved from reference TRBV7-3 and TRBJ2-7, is GAGVSQTPSNKVTEKGKYVELRCDPISGHTALYWYRQSLGQGPEFLIYFQGTGAADDSGLPNDRFFAVRPEGSVSTLKIQRTERGDSAVYLCASSLVVGSSYEQYFGPGTRLTVT.

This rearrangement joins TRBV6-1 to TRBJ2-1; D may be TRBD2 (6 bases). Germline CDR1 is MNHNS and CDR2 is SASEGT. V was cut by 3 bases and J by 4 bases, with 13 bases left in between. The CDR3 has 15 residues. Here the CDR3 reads CASSERRAQYNEQFF. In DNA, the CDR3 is TGTGCCAGCAGTGAGAGGAGGGCTCAATACAATGAGCAGTTCTTC.

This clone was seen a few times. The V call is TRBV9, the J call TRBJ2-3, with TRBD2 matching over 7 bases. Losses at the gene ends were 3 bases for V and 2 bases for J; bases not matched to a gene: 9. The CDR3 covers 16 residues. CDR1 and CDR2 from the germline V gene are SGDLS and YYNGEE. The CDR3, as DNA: TGTGCCAGCAGCGCCAGGGAGGGGACTTTCACAGATACGCAGTATTTT. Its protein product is CASSAREGTFTDTQYF. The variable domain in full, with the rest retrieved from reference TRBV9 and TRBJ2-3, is DSGVTQTPKHLITATGQRVTLRCSPRSGDLSVYWYQQSLDQGLQFLIQYYNGEERAKGNILERFSAQQFPDLHSELNLSSLELGDSALYFCASSAREGTFTDTQYFGPGTRLTVL.